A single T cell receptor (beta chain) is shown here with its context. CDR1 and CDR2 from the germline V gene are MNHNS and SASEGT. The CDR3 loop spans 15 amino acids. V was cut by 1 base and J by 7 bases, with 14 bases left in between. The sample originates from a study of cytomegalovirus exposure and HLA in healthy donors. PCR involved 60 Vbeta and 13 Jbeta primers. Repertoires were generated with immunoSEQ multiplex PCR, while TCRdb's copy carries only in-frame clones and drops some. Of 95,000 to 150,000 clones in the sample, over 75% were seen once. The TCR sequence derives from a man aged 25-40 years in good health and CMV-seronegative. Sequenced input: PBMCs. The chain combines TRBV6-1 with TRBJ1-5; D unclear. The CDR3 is CASSEGARRGQPQHF. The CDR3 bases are TGTGCCAGCAGTGAAGGAGCCCGGAGAGGGCAGCCCCAGCATTTT.